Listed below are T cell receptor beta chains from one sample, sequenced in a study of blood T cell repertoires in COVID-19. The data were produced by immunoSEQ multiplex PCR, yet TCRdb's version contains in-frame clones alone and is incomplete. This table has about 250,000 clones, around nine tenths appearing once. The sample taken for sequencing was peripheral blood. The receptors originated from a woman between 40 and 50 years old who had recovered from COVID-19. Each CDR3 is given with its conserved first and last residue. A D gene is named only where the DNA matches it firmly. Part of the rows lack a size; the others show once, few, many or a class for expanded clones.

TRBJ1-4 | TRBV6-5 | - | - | TGTGCCAGCAGTTACGTCGGTCCGCCCACTAATGAAAAACTGTTTTTT | CASSYVGPPTNEKLFF
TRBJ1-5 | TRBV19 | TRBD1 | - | TGTGCCAGTAGTAGGGACAGGGATCAGCCCCAGCATTTT | CASSRDRDQPQHF
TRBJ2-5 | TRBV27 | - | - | TGTGCCAGCAGTTCCCTCCTGATCAGGGATAAAGAGACCCAGTACTTC | CASSSLLIRDKETQYF
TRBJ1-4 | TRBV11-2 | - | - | TGTGCCAGCAGCTTGGAACGGCAGGCCCGGCTGTTTTTT | CASSLERQARLFF
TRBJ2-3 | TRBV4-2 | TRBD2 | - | TGTGCCAGCAGCTACCCTAGCGGGCCGGGGGATACGCAGTATTTT | CASSYPSGPGDTQYF
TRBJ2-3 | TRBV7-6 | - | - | TGTGCCAGCAGCCTTAGCCCGGGCGGGAGCACAGATACGCAGTATTTT | CASSLSPGGSTDTQYF
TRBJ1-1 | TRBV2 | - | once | TGTGCCATCCTCCGGGTGGCCACTGAAGCTTTCTTT | CAILRVATEAFF
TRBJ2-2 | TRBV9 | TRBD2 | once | TGTGCCAGCAGCGAACTAGCGGCGAACACCGGGGAGCTGTTTTTT | CASSELAANTGELFF
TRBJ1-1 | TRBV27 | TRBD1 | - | TGTGCCAGCAGTCCCTGGACAGGGCGCGGCACTGAAGCTTTCTTT | CASSPWTGRGTEAFF
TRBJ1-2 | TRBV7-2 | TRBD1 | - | TGTGCCAGCAGCCGGACAGGGGGCGCCTCTGGCTATGGCTACACCTTC | CASSRTGGASGYGYTF
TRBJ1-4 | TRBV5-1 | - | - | TGCGCCAGCAGCCCGCGGGGGGGGAGATTCGAAAAACTGTTTTTT | CASSPRGGRFEKLFF
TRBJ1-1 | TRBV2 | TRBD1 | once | TGTGCCAGCAGGAAATGGGGACAGGGGATGAACACTGAAGCTTTCTTT | CASRKWGQGMNTEAFF
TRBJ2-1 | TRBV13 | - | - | TGTGCCAGCAGCCACAGGGAGCGCTCCTACAATGAGCAGTTCTTC | CASSHRERSYNEQFF
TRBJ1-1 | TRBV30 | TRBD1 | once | TGTGCCTGGAGGTGGGACAGTGAAGCTTTCTTT | CAWRWDSEAFF
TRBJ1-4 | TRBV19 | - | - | TGTGCCAGTAGTATCGTTCGGTCCCAGGGGCATGAAAAACTGTTTTTT | CASSIVRSQGHEKLFF
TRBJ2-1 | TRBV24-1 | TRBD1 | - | TGTGCCACCAGTCAGGGGGCAGCTGAGCAGTTCTTC | CATSQGAAEQFF
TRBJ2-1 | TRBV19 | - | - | TGTGCCAGTAGTACCCCACCAGTTTGGAGCAATGAGCAGTTCTTC | CASSTPPVWSNEQFF
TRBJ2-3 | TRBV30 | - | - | TGTGCCTGGAGTGTTGAGCCGGCCCCGGGTTGGGATACGCAGTATTTT | CAWSVEPAPGWDTQYF
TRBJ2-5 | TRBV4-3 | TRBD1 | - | TGCGCCAGCAGCCGCGGGAGCGGGACAGGGGGGTGGGAGACCCAGTACTTC | CASSRGSGTGGWETQYF
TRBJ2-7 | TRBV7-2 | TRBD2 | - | TGTGCCAGCAGCTTAGCGGGACTAGCGGGCTTCGAGCAGTACTTC | CASSLAGLAGFEQYF
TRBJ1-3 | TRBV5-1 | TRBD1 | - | TGCGCCAGCAGCCCGGACAGGGCTGGAAACACCATATATTTT | CASSPDRAGNTIYF
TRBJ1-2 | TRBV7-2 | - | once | TGTGCCAGCAGCCTCGGGTTCTATGGCTACACCTTC | CASSLGFYGYTF
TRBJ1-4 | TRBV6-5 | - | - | TGTGCCAGCAGGCTAAACAGGGAAACTAATGAAAAACTGTTTTTT | CASRLNRETNEKLFF
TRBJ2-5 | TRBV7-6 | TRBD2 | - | TGTGCCAGCAGCTTAATAGCGGGAGGCCTCCAAGAGACCCAGTACTTC | CASSLIAGGLQETQYF
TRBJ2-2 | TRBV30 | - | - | TGTGCCTGGAGTGTACTCCGGTTGGCCGGGGAGCTGTTTTTT | CAWSVLRLAGELFF
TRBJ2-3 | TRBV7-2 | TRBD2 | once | TGTGCCAGCAGCTTAGGGGCGGGAGGCACAGATACGCAGTATTTT | CASSLGAGGTDTQYF
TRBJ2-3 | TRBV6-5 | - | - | TGTGCCAGCAGCCCGGTGGGAAGCGGAACAGATACGCAGTATTTT | CASSPVGSGTDTQYF
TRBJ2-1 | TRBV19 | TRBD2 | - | TGTGCCAGTACTCCAACCGGGGGCGGGAGGAGGGAGTTCTTC | CASTPTGGGRREFF
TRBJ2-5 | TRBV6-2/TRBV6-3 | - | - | TGTGCCAGCAGTAGTTGGGCCCCGGTTGGGCAAGAGACCCAGTACTTC | CASSSWAPVGQETQYF
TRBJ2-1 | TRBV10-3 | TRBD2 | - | TGTGCCATCACCCCCGAGCGGGGAACCTACAATGAGCAGTTCTTC | CAITPERGTYNEQFF
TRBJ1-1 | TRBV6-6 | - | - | TGTGCCAGCAGTTACACCACAGGTATCACTGAAGCTTTCTTT | CASSYTTGITEAFF
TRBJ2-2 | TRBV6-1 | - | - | TGTGCCAGCAGTGATCGGGGCACCGGGGAGCTGTTTTTT | CASSDRGTGELFF
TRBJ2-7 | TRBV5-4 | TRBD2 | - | TGTGCCAGCAGCCCCCGGGGGGGGAGATCCTACGAGCAGTACTTC | CASSPRGGRSYEQYF
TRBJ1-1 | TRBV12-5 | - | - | TGTGCTAGTGGTTTGACAACAGGGACTGAAGCTTTCTTT | CASGLTTGTEAFF
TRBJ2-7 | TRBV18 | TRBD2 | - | TGTGCCAGCTCACCACCGGGGACTACCTACGAGCAGTACTTC | CASSPPGTTYEQYF
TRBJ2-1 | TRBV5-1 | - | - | TGCGCCAGCGGAGCGGAGGGTTGGAATGAGCAGTTCTTC | CASGAEGWNEQFF
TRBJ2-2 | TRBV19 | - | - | TGTGCCAGTAGTATAGGAGGGGGAGGGCGTTTCACCGGGGAGCTGTTTTTT | CASSIGGGGRFTGELFF
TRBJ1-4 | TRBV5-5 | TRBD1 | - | TGTGCCAGCAGCACGGACAGGGGCGTCGCAACTAATGAAAAACTGTTTTTT | CASSTDRGVATNEKLFF
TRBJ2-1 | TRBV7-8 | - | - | TGTGCCAGCAGCTTAGGGGGCCGCCTAGGATCCTACAATGAGCAGTTCTTC | CASSLGGRLGSYNEQFF
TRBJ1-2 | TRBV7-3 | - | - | TGTGCCAGCAGCTTAACAGGGGGTACAGGATTGGGCTACACCTTC | CASSLTGGTGLGYTF
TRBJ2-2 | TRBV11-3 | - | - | TGTGCCAGCAGCGGAACAGCAACCGGGGAGCTGTTTTTT | CASSGTATGELFF
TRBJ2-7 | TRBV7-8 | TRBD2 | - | TGTGCCAGCAGCTTCGGCCTTACTAGCGGGAGCTCCTACGAGCAGTACTTC | CASSFGLTSGSSYEQYF
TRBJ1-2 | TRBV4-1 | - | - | TGCGCCAGCAGCCAACCGACAGCTAACTATGGCTACACCTTC | CASSQPTANYGYTF
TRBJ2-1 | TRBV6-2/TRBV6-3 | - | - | TGTGCCAGCAGCCCTTTACCCGCCCGAACCAGCTCCTACAATGAGCAGTTCTTC | CASSPLPARTSSYNEQFF
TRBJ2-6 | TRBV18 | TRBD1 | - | TGTGCCCGCGCCGGGACAGGGGGCTCTGGGGCCAACGTCCTGACTTTC | CARAGTGGSGANVLTF
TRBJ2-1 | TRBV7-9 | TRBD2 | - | TGTGCCAGCAGCTTATCGCGGGAGGGCCGGCATGAGCAGTTCTTC | CASSLSREGRHEQFF
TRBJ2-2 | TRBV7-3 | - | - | TGTGCCAGCAGCCCAAGCGGCAACACCGGGGAGCTGTTTTTT | CASSPSGNTGELFF
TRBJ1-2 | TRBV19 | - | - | TGTGCCAGTAGTATGGCGGGGGGGGGTAACTATGGCTACACCTTC | CASSMAGGGNYGYTF
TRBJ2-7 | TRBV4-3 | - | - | TGCGCCAGCAGCCAAGAGACGGGGGGCAGGGTGGCCTACGAGCAGTACTTC | CASSQETGGRVAYEQYF
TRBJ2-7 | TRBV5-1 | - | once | TGCGCCAGCAGCTTGGCCGGAGCTACCTACGAGCAGTACTTC | CASSLAGATYEQYF
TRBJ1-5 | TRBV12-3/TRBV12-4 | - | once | TGTGCCAGCAGTTTACGGGATATCCAGCCCCAGCATTTT | CASSLRDIQPQHF
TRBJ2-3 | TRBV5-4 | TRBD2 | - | TGTGCCAGCAGCTTGGGACTAGCGGGTGGCACAGATACGCAGTATTTT | CASSLGLAGGTDTQYF
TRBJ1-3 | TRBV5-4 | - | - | TGTGCCAGCAGCCGACCAGGGTCCCCCTCTGGAAACACCATATATTTT | CASSRPGSPSGNTIYF
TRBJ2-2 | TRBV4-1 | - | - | TGCGCCAGCAGCCAAGATAGGGGGGAGGGCCGCCGGGAAAGGCGGGAGCTGTTTTTT | CASSQDRGEGRRERRELFF
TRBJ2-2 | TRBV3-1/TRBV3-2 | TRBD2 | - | TGTGCCAGCAGCCAGGCCCCCGGCGGGGGCGGGGAGCTGTTTTTT | CASSQAPGGGGELFF